The 19 T cell receptor beta chains below were found in one sample sequenced in a study of shared clonotypes between healthy human individuals. Sequenced by immunoSEQ multiplex PCR; TCRdb stores in-frame clones only, minus some. The sample includes fewer than 2.5 million clones, 93% of them seen just once. The sample consisted of naive CD4+ T cells from PBMCs. Subset defined: CD45RA+ positively selected. The receptors here all came from a man aged 18 to 35 in good health. Some clones in this sample may be carry-over from other donors' samples.

Regarding this clone: Other nucleotide sequences from this sample produce the same CDR3. V is TRBV9 and J is TRBJ2-3; tentative D call: TRBD2 (5 bases). From germline, CDR1 is SGDLS and CDR2 YYNGEE. V gave up 2 bases and J gave up 4 bases, with 8 bases separating them. The CDR3 is 13 amino acids. The CDR3 sequence is CASSVGSSDTQYF. Written as DNA, the CDR3 is TGTGCCAGCAGCGTGGGGAGTTCAGATACGCAGTATTTT.

This clone was seen only once. The chain has TRBV11-3 and TRBJ1-1; a weak D match, TRBD1 (6 bases). This CDR3 is built from 13 residues. Germline assignment: CDR1 SGHNT and CDR2 YENEEA. Trimming pared 5 bases from V and 4 bases from J, leaving 11 bases between. CDR3 residues: CASSTHRATEAFF. The CDR3 nucleotides read TGTGCCAGCAGCACCCACAGGGCCACTGAAGCTTTCTTT.

Details on this clone: Within the sample, other DNA sequences also encode this same CDR3. The rearrangement uses TRBV19 and TRBJ2-7; 7 nucleotides line up with TRBD1. The CDR3 extends over 13 amino acids. Germline lookup yields CDR1 LNHDA and CDR2 SQIVND (reference sequence). V lost 3 bases and J lost 2; bases outside the gene matches: 1. The CDR3 DNA is TGTGCCAGTAGTATCGGACAGGCCTACGAGCAGTACTTC. It encodes CASSIGQAYEQYF.

The chain recombines TRBV7-2 with TRBJ2-7; weak D call: TRBD2 (5 bases). Germline-derived CDR1 and CDR2 are SGHTA and FQGNSA. The CDR3 is made up of 14 amino acids. The ends were cut back, 1 base at V and 6 bases at J, with 13 bases in the middle. CDR3 region: CASSLERLASEQYF. The CDR3 nucleotides are TGTGCCAGCAGCTTAGAAAGGCTAGCCAGCGAGCAGTACTTC.

The chain links TRBV18 to TRBJ2-1, with 9 nucleotides matching TRBD2. The CDR3 covers 16 residues. Trimming at V came to 1 base and at J to 3 bases, leaving 4 bases not matched to a gene. CDR1 and CDR2 from the germline V gene are KGHSH and LQKENI. The chain's CDR3 is CASSPRELAGYNEQFF. The CDR3 nucleotides read TGTGCCAGCTCACCACGGGAACTAGCGGGCTACAATGAGCAGTTCTTC. Filled out from reference TRBV18 and TRBJ2-1, the complete variable domain reads NAGVMQNPRHLVRRRGQEARLRCSPMKGHSHVYWYRQLPEEGLKFMVYLQKENIIDESGMPKERFSAEFPKEGPSILRIQQVVRGDSAAYFCASSPRELAGYNEQFFGPGTRLTVL.

The gene calls are TRBV30 and TRBJ1-5; D gene unclear. Germline V gene sequence: CDR1 GTSNPN, CDR2 SVGIG (reference sequence). V was cut by 2 bases and J by 6 bases, with 11 bases left in between. The CDR3 sequence is 13 residues long. In nucleotides, the CDR3 is TGTGCCTGGAGTAGTTGGGATGGTCAGCCCCAGCATTTT. It is translated as CAWSSWDGQPQHF.

Worth noting for this clone: This sample also contains other DNA sequences that code for the same CDR3. V and J are TRBV19 and TRBJ2-7; a weak D match, TRBD1 (7 bases). This CDR3 spans 14 amino acids. Germline CDR1 reads LNHDA; CDR2 reads SQIVND (reference sequence). V gave up 3 bases and J gave up 1 base, with 10 bases separating them. The CDR3 region is CASSMAGGSYEQYF. CDR3 DNA: TGTGCCAGTAGTATGGCAGGGGGGTCCTACGAGCAGTACTTC.

The rearrangement joins TRBV6-5 to TRBJ2-7; D perhaps matches TRBD2 (6 bases). V was shortened by 6 bases and J by 0 bases, with 15 bases between the two germline ends. There are 15 residues in the CDR3. Per the germline V gene, CDR1 is MNHEY and CDR2 is SVGAGI. For the CDR3, the DNA is TGTGCCAGCAGGGGCGGGACCCTAAGCTCCTACGAGCAGTACTTC. Residues: CASRGGTLSSYEQYF.

The V and J genes are TRBV5-1 and TRBJ2-5, with D unclear. CDR1 SGHRS and CDR2 YFSETQ come from the germline V gene. V lost 8 bases, J lost 5 bases, and 10 bases lay in between. This CDR3 has 11 amino acids. The CDR3 coding sequence is TGCGCCAGTAAAACCGAGGAGACCCAGTACTTC. This sequence encodes CASKTEETQYF.

The V and J genes are TRBV27 and TRBJ1-2; 7 nucleotides align to TRBD1. The CDR3 loop spans 17 amino acids. V lost 6 bases, J lost 5 bases, and 18 bases stayed unmatched. Germline loops: CDR1 MNHEY, CDR2 SMNVEV (reference sequence). The CDR3, as DNA: TGTGCCAGCAGACCGCAACAGACAGGGCGAACACCTTATGGCTACACCTTC. Protein: CASRPQQTGRTPYGYTF.

The chain employs TRBV11-2 and TRBJ1-1; the D gene is possibly TRBD1 (6 bases). The germline V and J ends were trimmed by 2 bases and 3 bases, with 13 bases remaining between them. Germline V gene data show CDR1 as SGHAT and CDR2 as FQNNGV. CDR3 length equals 15 residues. Written as DNA, the CDR3 is TGTGCCAGCAGCTTATTAACTTACAGGGACACTGAAGCTTTCTTT. This sequence encodes CASSLLTYRDTEAFF. The full variable domain, its missing parts supplied by reference TRBV11-2 and TRBJ1-1, is EAGVAQSPRYKIIEKRQSVAFWCNPISGHATLYWYQQILGQGPKLLIQFQNNGVVDDSQLPKDRFSAERLKGVDSTLKIQPAKLEDSAVYLCASSLLTYRDTEAFFGQGTRLTVV.

The J gene is TRBJ2-3, the V gene TRBV18; D is unresolved. Germline CDR1 reads KGHSH; CDR2 reads LQKENI. The ends were cut back, 1 base at V and 0 bases at J, with 8 bases in the middle. This CDR3 spans 15 amino acids. CDR3: CASSPQAKSTDTQYF. The CDR3 nucleotides read TGTGCCAGCTCACCACAGGCCAAGAGCACAGATACGCAGTATTTT.

The table lists this clone with a few counts. V usage is TRBV29-1 and J usage is TRBJ1-1, with 9 bases aligning to TRBD1. The CDR3 spans 14 residues. The germline V gene has CDR1 SQVTM and CDR2 ANQGSEA. V shed 7 bases and J 11 bases; nucleotides not matched to a gene: 17. The CDR3 bases are TGCAGCGCCCTAAAGGGACAGGGCCACGTTGGGGCTTTCTTT. The encoded protein is CSALKGQGHVGAFF.

The J gene is TRBJ1-2, the V gene TRBV27; TRBD1 is a possible D gene (6 bases). The V end was cut by 2 bases, the J end by 6 bases, with 22 bases between. CDR1 and CDR2 (germline): MNHEY, SMNVEV (reference sequence). This CDR3 has 17 residues. CDR3 sequence: CASSLMGRGARGDGYTF. The CDR3 region has the DNA TGTGCCAGCAGTTTAATGGGACGGGGGGCGCGCGGAGATGGCTACACCTTC.

J is TRBJ2-5 and V is TRBV6-5, with 7 bases identical to TRBD1. The CDR3 extends over 14 amino acids. V was pared by 5 bases and J by 7 bases, with 10 bases of the junction left unmatched. The germline V gene encodes CDR1 MNHEY and CDR2 SVGAGI. CDR3 coding DNA: TGTGCCAGCAGTGACAGGGCTTTAGAAGGGACCCAGTACTTC. It translates to CASSDRALEGTQYF.

J is TRBJ1-5 and V is TRBV19; possible D gene TRBD1, 5 bases. The CDR3 is 15 amino acids. Trimming removed 10 bases at V and 6 bases at J, with 22 bases between. CDR1 and CDR2 from the germline V gene are LNHDA and SQIVND (reference sequence). CDR3 DNA sequence: TGTGCCACCTCTCAGGCAGGGTCTATGGGTCAGCCCCAGCATTTT. This translates into CATSQAGSMGQPQHF.

Note on this clone: Other DNA sequences in this sample translate to the same CDR3. This chain joins TRBV18 and TRBJ1-1, with D unclear. This CDR3 is 13 amino acids long. The germline V and J ends were trimmed by 3 bases and 1 base, with 6 bases remaining between them. CDR1 and CDR2 (germline): KGHSH, LQKENI. The CDR3 here is CASSPERNTEAFF. The CDR3 nucleotides read TGTGCCAGCTCACCTGAGAGGAACACTGAAGCTTTCTTT.

V gene TRBV7-9 combines with J gene TRBJ1-2, with 7 bases fitting TRBD1. The CDR3 covers 15 residues. Germline V gene sequence: CDR1 SEHNR, CDR2 FQNEAQ (reference sequence). The V and J ends lost 5 bases and 5 bases, in that order; junction bases with no gene match: 11. This CDR3 is CASSPYRGPEYGYTF. CDR3 in DNA: TGTGCCAGCAGCCCTTACAGGGGTCCCGAGTATGGCTACACCTTC.

J is TRBJ2-1 and V is TRBV7-9; maybe TRBD1 (6 bases). Trimming shortened V by 0 bases and J by 6 bases, and 18 bases separated the two germline ends. This CDR3 is built from 17 residues. CDR1 and CDR2 from the germline V gene are SEHNR and FQNEAQ (reference sequence). Here the CDR3 DNA reads TGTGCCAGCAGCTTAGCGGTAGGGACAATCGGAATCAATGAGCAGTTCTTC. Amino acid sequence: CASSLAVGTIGINEQFF.